The entry below gives a single T cell receptor (beta chain) sequence along with its context. This sample stems from a study of blood T cell repertoires in COVID-19. Study-wide context: Samples of COVID-19 (acute and convalescent) were obtained from the United States, Italy and Spain. T cells, B-cell-depleted T cells, or PBMCs supplied cDNA or gDNA.

V trimming: 4 bases; J trimming: 4 bases; junction bases outside the gene matches: 9. Per the germline V gene, CDR1 is LGHDT and CDR2 is YNNKEL (reference sequence). The CDR3 consists of 15 residues. Authors' methods: Estimation of nucleated cell counts was performed using reference gene primer amplification. TCRdb keeps only in-frame clones here, not all; method: immunoSEQ multiplex PCR. V, J and clone size derive from that table, while D and trimming were established from the DNA sequence. The sample includes some 200,000 clones, 80% to 90% of them seen just once. Specimen: peripheral blood. The rearrangement links TRBV3-1 (or the pseudogene TRBV3-2) to TRBJ2-5; 7 nucleotides align to TRBD2. The receptor was derived from a woman aged 60 to 75 who had recovered from COVID-19. CDR3 bases: TGTGCCAGCAGCCTTCATGGGGGGGTAGGAGAGACCCAGTACTTC. Amino acid sequence: CASSLHGGVGETQYF.